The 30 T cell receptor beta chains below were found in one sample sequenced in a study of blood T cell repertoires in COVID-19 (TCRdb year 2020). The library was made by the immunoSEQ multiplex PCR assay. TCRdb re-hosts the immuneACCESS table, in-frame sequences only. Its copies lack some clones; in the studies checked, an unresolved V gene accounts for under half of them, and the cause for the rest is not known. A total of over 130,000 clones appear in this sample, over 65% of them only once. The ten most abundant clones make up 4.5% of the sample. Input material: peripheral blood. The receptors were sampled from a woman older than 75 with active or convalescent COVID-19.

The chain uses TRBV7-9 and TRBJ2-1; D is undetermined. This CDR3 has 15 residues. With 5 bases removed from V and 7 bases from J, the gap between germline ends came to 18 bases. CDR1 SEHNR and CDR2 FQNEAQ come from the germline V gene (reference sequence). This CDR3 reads CASSVTGQTINEQFF. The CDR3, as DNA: TGTGCCAGCAGCGTGACGGGTCAAACAATAAATGAGCAGTTCTTC. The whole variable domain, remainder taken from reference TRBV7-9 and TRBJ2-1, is DTGVSQNPRHKITKRGQNVTFRCDPISEHNRLYWYRQTLGQGPEFLTYFQNEAQLEKSRLLSDRFSAERPKGSFSTLEIQRTEQGDSAMYLCASSVTGQTINEQFFGPGTRLTVL.

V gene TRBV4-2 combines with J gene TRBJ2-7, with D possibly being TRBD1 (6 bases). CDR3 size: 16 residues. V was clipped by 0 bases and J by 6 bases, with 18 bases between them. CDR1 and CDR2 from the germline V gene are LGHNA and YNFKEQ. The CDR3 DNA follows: TGTGCCAGCAGCCAAGATCGGGCAGGGGCATTCGGCGAGCAGTACTTC. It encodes CASSQDRAGAFGEQYF.

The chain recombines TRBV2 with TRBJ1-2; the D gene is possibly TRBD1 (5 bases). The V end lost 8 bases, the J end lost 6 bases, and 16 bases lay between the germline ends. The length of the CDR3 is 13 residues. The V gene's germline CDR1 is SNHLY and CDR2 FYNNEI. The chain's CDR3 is CASRTSQIHGYTF. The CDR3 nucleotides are TGTGCCAGCCGGACATCCCAGATACATGGCTACACCTTC.

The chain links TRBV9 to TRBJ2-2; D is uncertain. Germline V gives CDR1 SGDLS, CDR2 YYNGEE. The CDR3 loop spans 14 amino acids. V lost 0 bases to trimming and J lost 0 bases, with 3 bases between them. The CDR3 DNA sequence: TGTGCCAGCAGCGTAGCTCCGAACACCGGGGAGCTGTTTTTT. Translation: CASSVAPNTGELFF. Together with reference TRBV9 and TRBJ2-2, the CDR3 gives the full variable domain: DSGVTQTPKHLITATGQRVTLRCSPRSGDLSVYWYQQSLDQGLQFLIQYYNGEERAKGNILERFSAQQFPDLHSELNLSSLELGDSALYFCASSVAPNTGELFFGEGSRLTVL.

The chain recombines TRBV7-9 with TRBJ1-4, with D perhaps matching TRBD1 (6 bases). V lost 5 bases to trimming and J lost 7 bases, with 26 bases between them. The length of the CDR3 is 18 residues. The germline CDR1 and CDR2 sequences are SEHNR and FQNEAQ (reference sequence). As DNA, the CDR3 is TGTGCCAGCAGCGCCAGCACCACGGTACAGGGCCTCGGTGAAAAACTGTTTTTT. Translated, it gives CASSASTTVQGLGEKLFF.

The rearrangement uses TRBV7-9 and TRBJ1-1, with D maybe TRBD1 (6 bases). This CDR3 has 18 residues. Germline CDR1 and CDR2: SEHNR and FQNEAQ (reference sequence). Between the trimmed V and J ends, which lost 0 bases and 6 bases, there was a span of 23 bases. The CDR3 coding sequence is TGTGCCAGCAGCTTAGCGCGTCCAGGGGAACATAGGTTCGCTGAAGCTTTCTTT. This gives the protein CASSLARPGEHRFAEAFF.

The CDR3 DNA reads as TGTGCCAGCAGTGACCGGACAGGGGGCATCGGGGAGCTGTTTTTT. Translating gives CASSDRTGGIGELFF. This chain links TRBV25-1 with TRBJ2-2; 11 bases are shared with TRBD1. Germline V lookup: CDR1 MGHDK, CDR2 SYGVNS. This CDR3 comprises 15 residues. V trimming: 3 bases; J trimming: 7 bases; junction bases outside the gene matches: 4.

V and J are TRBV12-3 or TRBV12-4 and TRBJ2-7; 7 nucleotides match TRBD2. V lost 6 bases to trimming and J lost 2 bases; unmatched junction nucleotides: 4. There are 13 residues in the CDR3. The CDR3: CASRLGTTYEQYF. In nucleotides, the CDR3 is TGTGCCAGCAGGCTCGGGACTACCTACGAGCAGTACTTC.

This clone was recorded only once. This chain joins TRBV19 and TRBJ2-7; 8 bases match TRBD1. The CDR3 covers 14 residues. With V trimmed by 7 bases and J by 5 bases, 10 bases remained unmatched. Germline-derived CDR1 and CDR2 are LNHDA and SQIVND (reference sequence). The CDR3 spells CASTPDRGRDEQYF. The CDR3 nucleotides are TGTGCCAGTACCCCCGACAGGGGCCGGGACGAGCAGTACTTC.

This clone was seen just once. The CDR3 bases are TGTGCCAGCAGTCAAGAACAGGGGGTCCGTACGCAGTATTTT. Translation gives CASSQEQGVRTQYF. This chain links TRBV6-1 with TRBJ2-3; 8 nucleotides line up with TRBD1. CDR3 length equals 14 residues. V lost 5 bases, J lost 8 bases, and 9 bases stayed unmatched. Germline V lookup: CDR1 MNHNS, CDR2 SASEGT.

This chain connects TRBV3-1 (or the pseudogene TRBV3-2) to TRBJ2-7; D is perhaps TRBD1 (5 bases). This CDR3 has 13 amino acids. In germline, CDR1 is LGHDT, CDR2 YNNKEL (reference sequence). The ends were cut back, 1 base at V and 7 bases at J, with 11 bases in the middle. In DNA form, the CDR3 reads TGTGCCAGCAGCCAAGTTAGGACAAGGGAGCAGTACTTC. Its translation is CASSQVRTREQYF.

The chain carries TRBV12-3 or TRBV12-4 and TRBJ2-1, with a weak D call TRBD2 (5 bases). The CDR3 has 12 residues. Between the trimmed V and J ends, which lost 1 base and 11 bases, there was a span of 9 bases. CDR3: CASSLGWEKQFF. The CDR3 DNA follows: TGTGCCAGCAGTTTAGGTTGGGAGAAGCAGTTCTTC.

CDR3 region: CASSLGQVASNQPQHF. The CDR3 DNA sequence: TGTGCCAGTAGTCTAGGACAGGTAGCTAGCAATCAGCCCCAGCATTTT. The chain carries TRBV19 and TRBJ1-5; TRBD1 agrees at 7 bases. Germline loops: CDR1 LNHDA, CDR2 SQIVND (reference sequence). This CDR3 is 16 amino acids long. V shed 5 bases, J shed 0 bases, and the junction held 7 bases outside the gene matches.

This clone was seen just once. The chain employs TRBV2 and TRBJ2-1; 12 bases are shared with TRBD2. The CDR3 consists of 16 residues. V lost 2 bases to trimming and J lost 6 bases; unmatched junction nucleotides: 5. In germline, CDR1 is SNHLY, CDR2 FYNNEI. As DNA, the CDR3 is TGTGCCAGCAGTGAAATCTCTAGCGGGGGGGTCAATGAGCAGTTCTTC. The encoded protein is CASSEISSGGVNEQFF.

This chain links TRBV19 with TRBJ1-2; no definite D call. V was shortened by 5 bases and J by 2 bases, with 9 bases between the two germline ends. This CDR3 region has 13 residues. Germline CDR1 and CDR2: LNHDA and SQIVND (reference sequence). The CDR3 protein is CASSVVTNYGYTF. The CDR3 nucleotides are TGTGCCAGTAGTGTGGTAACAAACTATGGCTACACCTTC.

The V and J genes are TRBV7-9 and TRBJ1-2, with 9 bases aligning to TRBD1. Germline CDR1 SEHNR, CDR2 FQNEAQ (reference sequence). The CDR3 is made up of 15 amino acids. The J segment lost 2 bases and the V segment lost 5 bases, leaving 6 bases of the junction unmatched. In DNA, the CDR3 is TGTGCCAGCAGCGAACAGGGGGCACCGAACTATGGCTACACCTTC. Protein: CASSEQGAPNYGYTF.

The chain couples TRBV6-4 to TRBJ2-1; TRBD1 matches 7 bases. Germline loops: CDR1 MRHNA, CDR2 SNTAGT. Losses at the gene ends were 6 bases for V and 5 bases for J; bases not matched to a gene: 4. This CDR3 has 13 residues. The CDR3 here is CASSQTGDNEQFF. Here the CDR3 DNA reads TGTGCCAGCAGCCAAACAGGGGACAATGAGCAGTTCTTC.

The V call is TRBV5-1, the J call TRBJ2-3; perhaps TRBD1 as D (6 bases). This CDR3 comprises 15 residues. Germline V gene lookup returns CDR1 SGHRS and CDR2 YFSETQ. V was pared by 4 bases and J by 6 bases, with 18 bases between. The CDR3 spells CASSGGGGAWDTQYF. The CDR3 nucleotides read TGCGCCAGCAGCGGAGGTGGGGGCGCGTGGGATACGCAGTATTTT.

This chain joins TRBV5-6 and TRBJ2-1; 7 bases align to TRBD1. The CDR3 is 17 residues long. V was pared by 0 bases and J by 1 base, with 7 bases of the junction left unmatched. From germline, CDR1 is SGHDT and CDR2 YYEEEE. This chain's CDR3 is CASSLAGTVQSYNEQFF. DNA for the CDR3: TGTGCCAGCAGCTTGGCTGGGACAGTCCAATCCTACAATGAGCAGTTCTTC.

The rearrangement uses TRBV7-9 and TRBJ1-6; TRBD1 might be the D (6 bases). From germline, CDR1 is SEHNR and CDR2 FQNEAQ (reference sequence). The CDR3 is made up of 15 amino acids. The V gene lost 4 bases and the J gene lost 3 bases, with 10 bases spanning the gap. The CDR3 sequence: CASSSRDNYNSPLHF. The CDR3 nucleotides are TGTGCCAGCAGCTCCCGGGACAACTATAATTCACCCCTCCACTTT.

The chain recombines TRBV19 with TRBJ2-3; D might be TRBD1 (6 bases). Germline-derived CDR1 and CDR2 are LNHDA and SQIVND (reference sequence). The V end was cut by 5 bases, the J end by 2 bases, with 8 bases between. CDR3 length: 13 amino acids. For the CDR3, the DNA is TGTGCCAGTAGTGGGGGACACACAGATACGCAGTATTTT. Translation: CASSGGHTDTQYF. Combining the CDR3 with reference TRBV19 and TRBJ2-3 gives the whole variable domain DGGITQSPKYLFRKEGQNVTLSCEQNLNHDAMYWYRQDPGQGLRLIYYSQIVNDFQKGDIAEGYSVSREKKESFPLTVTSAQKNPTAFYLCASSGGHTDTQYFGPGTRLTVL.

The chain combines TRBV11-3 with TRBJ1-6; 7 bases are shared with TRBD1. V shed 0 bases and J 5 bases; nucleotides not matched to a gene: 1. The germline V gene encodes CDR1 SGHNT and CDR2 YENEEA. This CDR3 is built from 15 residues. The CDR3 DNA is TGTGCCAGCAGCTTAGATGGGACAGATAATTCACCCCTCCACTTT. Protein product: CASSLDGTDNSPLHF.

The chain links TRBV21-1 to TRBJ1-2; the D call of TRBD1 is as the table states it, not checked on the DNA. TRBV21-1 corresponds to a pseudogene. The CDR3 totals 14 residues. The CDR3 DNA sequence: TGTGCCAGCACCGGGACAGGGGGCGACTATGGCTACACCTTC. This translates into CASTGTGGDYGYTF.

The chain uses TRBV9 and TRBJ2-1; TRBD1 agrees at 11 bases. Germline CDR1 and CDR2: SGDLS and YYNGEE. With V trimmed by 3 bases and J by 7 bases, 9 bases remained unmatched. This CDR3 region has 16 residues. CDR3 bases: TGTGCCAGCAGCGATATACAGGGACAGGGGGAAAATGAGCAGTTCTTC. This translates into CASSDIQGQGENEQFF.

The CDR3 sequence is CASSPTGVNTEAFF. In DNA, the CDR3 is TGTGCCAGCTCACCAACCGGGGTTAACACTGAAGCTTTCTTT. The chain combines TRBV18 with TRBJ1-1, with D uncertain. CDR3 size: 14 residues. With 2 bases removed from V and 2 bases from J, the gap between germline ends came to 9 bases. The germline CDR1 and CDR2 sequences are KGHSH and LQKENI.

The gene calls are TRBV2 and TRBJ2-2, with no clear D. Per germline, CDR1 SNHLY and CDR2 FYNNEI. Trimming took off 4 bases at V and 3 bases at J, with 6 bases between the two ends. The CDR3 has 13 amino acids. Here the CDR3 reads CASSVRDTGELFF. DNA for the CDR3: TGTGCCAGCAGTGTCCGGGACACCGGGGAGCTGTTTTTT.

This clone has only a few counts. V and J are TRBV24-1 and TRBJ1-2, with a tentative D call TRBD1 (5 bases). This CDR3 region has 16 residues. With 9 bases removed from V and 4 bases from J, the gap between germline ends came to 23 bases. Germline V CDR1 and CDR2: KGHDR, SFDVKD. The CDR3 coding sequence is TGTGCCACCGCTAAAAACTCGCGGGGCGGCTCCTATGGCTACACCTTC. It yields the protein CATAKNSRGGSYGYTF.

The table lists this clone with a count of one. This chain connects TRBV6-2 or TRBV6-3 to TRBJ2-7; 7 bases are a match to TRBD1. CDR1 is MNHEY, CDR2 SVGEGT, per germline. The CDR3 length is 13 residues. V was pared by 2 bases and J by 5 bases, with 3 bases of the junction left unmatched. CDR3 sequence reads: CASSYGDRHEQYF. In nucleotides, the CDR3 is TGTGCCAGCAGTTACGGGGACAGACACGAGCAGTACTTC.

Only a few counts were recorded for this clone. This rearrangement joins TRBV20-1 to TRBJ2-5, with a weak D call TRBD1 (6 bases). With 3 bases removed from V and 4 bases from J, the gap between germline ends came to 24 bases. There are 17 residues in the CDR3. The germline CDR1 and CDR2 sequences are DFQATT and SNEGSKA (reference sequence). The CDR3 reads CSASRAGPRTVGETQYF. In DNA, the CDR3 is TGCAGTGCTAGTCGGGCGGGCCCTAGGACAGTAGGAGAGACCCAGTACTTC.

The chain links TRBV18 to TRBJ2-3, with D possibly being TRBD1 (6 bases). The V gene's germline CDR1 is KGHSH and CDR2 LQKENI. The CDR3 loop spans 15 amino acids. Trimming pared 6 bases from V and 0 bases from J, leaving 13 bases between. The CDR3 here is CASSRGQGSTDTQYF. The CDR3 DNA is TGTGCCAGCTCCCGAGGCCAGGGGAGCACAGATACGCAGTATTTT.